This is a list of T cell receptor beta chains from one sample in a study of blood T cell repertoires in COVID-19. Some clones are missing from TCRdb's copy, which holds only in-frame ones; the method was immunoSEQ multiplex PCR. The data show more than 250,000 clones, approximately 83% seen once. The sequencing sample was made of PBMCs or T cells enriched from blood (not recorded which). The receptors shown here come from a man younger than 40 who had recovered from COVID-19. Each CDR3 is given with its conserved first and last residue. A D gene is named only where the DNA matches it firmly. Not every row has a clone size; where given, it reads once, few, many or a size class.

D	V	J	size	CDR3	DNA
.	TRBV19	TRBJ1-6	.	CASTDAGAATPLHF	TGTGCCAGTACCGACGCGGGGGCTGCGACACCCCTCCACTTT
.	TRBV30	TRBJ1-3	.	CAWSVRGNTIYF	TGTGCCTGGAGTGTCAGGGGAAACACCATATATTTT
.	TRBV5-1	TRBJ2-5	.	CASSLDSGETQYF	TGCGCCAGCAGCTTAGATAGCGGAGAGACCCAGTACTTC
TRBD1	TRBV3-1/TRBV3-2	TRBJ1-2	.	CASSPLGGRGGQDGYTF	TGTGCCAGCAGCCCCCTGGGCGGTCGAGGGGGCCAAGATGGCTACACCTTC
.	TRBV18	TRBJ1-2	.	CASSFQVNYGYTF	TGTGCCAGCTCATTCCAGGTCAACTATGGCTACACCTTC
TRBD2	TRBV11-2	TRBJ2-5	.	CASSLDRLAEDQYF	TGTGCCAGCAGCTTAGACCGACTAGCAGAGGACCAGTACTTC
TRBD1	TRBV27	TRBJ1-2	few	CASSSPQGGGYGYTF	TGTGCCAGCAGTTCACCACAGGGGGGGGGCTATGGCTACACCTTC
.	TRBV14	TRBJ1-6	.	CASSPPANRESPLHF	TGTGCCAGCAGCCCTCCGGCAAATCGGGAGTCACCCCTCCACTTT
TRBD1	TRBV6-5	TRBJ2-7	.	CASRRQGIYEQYF	TGTGCCAGCAGACGACAGGGGATCTACGAGCAGTACTTC
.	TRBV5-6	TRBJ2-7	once	CASRRQATYEQYF	TGTGCCAGCAGACGACAGGCTACCTACGAGCAGTACTTC
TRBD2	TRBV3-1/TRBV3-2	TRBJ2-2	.	CASSPSGGGALGELFF	TGTGCCAGCAGCCCCTCTGGCGGGGGGGCCCTCGGGGAGCTGTTTTTT
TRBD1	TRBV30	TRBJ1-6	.	CAWRVEGASSPLHF	TGTGCCTGGAGAGTGGAGGGGGCGTCTTCACCCCTCCACTTT
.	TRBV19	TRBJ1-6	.	CASSIYRVESPLHF	TGTGCCAGTAGTATCTACAGGGTCGAGTCACCCCTCCACTTT
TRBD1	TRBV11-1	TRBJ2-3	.	CASSRDSLTDTQYF	TGTGCCAGCAGCCGGGACAGCCTCACAGATACGCAGTATTTT
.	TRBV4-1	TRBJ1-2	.	CASSRGAREAYGYTF	TGCGCCAGCAGCCGAGGAGCGAGGGAGGCCTATGGCTACACCTTC
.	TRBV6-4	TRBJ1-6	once	CASSDSSVGLAPLHF	TGTGCCAGCAGTGACTCGAGTGTGGGCTTGGCCCCCCTCCACTTT
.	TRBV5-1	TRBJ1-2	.	CASSLTGEGYGYTF	TGCGCCAGCAGCTTAACTGGGGAGGGCTATGGCTACACCTTC
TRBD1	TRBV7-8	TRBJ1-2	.	CASSFSRDRNNYGYTF	TGTGCCAGCAGCTTTAGCCGGGACAGAAATAACTATGGCTACACCTTC
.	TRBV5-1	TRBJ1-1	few	CASSLVGGSTTEAFF	TGCGCCAGCAGCTTGGTTGGCGGCTCGACGACTGAAGCTTTCTTT
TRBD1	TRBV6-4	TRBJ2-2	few	CASKGQGDTGELFF	TGTGCCAGCAAGGGGCAGGGGGACACCGGGGAGCTGTTTTTT
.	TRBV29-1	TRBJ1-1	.	CSVVGQVNTEAFF	TGCAGCGTTGTGGGGCAGGTAAACACTGAAGCTTTCTTT
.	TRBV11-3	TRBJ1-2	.	CASSQAGGYGYTF	TGTGCCAGCAGCCAGGCCGGGGGGTATGGCTACACCTTC
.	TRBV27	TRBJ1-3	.	CASSFSNSGNTIYF	TGTGCCAGCAGTTTTTCCAACTCTGGAAACACCATATATTTT
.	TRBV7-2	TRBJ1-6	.	CASSLVDSYNSPLHF	TGTGCCAGCAGCTTAGTTGACAGTTATAATTCACCCCTCCACTTT
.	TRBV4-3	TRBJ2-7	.	CASSLDRAGVPEQYF	TGCGCCAGCAGCCTGGACAGGGCGGGGGTGCCCGAGCAGTACTTC
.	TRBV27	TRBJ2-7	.	CASSLRTRGVKTSYEQYF	TGTGCCAGCAGTCTACGGACACGCGGGGTGAAGACCTCCTACGAGCAGTACTTC
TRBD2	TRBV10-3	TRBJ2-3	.	CAISESSGASDTQYF	TGTGCCATCAGTGAGTCTAGCGGGGCCTCCGATACGCAGTATTTT
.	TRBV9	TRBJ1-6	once	CASTRGQLNSPLHF	TGTGCCAGCACTCGAGGCCAGCTTAATTCACCCCTCCACTTT
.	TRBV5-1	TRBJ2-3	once	CASSLAMQGADTQYF	TGCGCCAGCAGCTTGGCCATGCAGGGTGCAGATACGCAGTATTTT
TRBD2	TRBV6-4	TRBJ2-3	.	CAAHPLAGLTDTQYF	TGTGCCGCACACCCACTAGCGGGGCTTACAGATACGCAGTATTTT
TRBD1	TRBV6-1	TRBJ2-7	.	CASSEQGTGLSYEQYF	TGTGCCAGCAGTGAACAGGGGACAGGGCTCTCCTACGAGCAGTACTTC
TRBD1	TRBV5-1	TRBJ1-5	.	CASSLDRGNQPQHF	TGCGCCAGCAGCTTGGACAGGGGAAATCAGCCCCAGCATTTT
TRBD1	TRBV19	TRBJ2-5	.	CASSPEPGQGVGTQYF	TGTGCCAGTAGTCCTGAGCCGGGACAGGGAGTTGGAACCCAGTACTTC
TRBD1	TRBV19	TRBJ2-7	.	CASGNGQGIYEQYF	TGTGCCAGTGGAAATGGACAGGGGATATACGAGCAGTACTTC
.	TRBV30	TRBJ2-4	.	CAWSVRGSGAKNIQYF	TGTGCCTGGAGTGTGAGGGGGAGTGGGGCCAAAAACATTCAGTACTTC
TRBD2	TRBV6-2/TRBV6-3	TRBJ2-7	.	CASSPRGTSGFYEQYF	TGTGCCAGCAGCCCTAGGGGGACTAGCGGGTTCTACGAGCAGTACTTC
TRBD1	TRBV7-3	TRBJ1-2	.	CASSLTGQGGYTF	TGTGCCAGCAGCTTAACCGGACAGGGCGGCTACACCTTC
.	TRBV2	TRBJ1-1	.	CASALQVGTEAFF	TGTGCCAGCGCCCTACAGGTTGGGACTGAAGCTTTCTTT
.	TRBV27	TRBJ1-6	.	CASSLRLRVSNSPLHF	TGTGCCAGCAGTTTACGCCTCAGGGTTTCTAATTCACCCCTCCACTTT
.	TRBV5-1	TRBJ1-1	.	CASSSRGGGGTEAFF	TGCGCCAGCAGCTCCCGGGGAGGGGGTGGCACTGAAGCTTTCTTT
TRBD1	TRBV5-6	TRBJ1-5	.	CASSLGTGGDYSNQPQHF	TGTGCCAGCAGCTTGGGGACAGGGGGCGACTATAGCAATCAGCCCCAGCATTTT
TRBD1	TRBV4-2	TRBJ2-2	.	CASSQEGQGARVGNTGELFF	TGTGCCAGCAGCCAAGAGGGGCAGGGGGCGCGGGTAGGGAACACCGGGGAGCTGTTTTTT
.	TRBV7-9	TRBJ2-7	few	CASSSGVRDEQYF	TGTGCCAGCAGCTCCGGAGTGAGGGACGAGCAGTACTTC
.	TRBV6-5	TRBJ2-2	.	CASSSSLGRTGELFF	TGTGCCAGCAGTTCCTCCCTGGGCAGAACCGGGGAGCTGTTTTTT